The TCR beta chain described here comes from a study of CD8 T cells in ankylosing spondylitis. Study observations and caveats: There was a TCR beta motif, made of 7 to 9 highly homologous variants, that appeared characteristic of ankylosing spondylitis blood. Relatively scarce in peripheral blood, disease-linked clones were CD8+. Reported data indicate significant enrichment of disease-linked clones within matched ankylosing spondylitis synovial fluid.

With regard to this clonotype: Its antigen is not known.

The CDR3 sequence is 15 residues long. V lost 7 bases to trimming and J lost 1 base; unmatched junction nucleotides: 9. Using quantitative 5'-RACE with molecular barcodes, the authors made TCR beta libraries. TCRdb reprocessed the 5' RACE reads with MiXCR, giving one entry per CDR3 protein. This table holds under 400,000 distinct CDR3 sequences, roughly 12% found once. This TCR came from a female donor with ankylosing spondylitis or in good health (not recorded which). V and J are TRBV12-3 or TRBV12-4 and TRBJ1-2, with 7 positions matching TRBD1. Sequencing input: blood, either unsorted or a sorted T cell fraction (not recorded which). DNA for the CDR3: TGTGCCAGCACGTTTGACAGGGCCATTAACTATGGCTACACCTTC. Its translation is CASTFDRAINYGYTF.